This TCR beta chain was obtained from a study of CD8 T cells in ankylosing spondylitis (dated by TCRdb to about 2017). In the study overall: The study set out to find disease-linked TCR variants by profiling T cell receptor beta repertoires in ankylosing spondylitis patients and healthy donors. The full study cohort comprised about 24 ankylosing spondylitis patients and 85 to 120 healthy donors. Peripheral blood was sampled, and synovial fluid was also collected from ankylosing spondylitis patients.

What the research found in general, with its limitations: The disease-linked clones showed a CD8+ phenotype and occurred at relatively low frequencies in peripheral blood. Some motif variants were previously reported in synovial fluid and blood of reactive arthritis patients, suggesting common disease-initiation mechanisms. The disease-linked clones were reported to be significantly enriched in matched synovial fluid samples from ankylosing spondylitis patients. A TCR beta motif of eight highly homologous amino acid variants appeared characteristic of blood from ankylosing spondylitis patients.

V loses 3 bases, J loses 0 bases, and the germline ends lie 2 bases apart. Reading the germline V gene (reference sequence) gives CDR1 DFQATT and CDR2 SNEGSKA. The CDR3 goes from the cysteine to the phenylalanine over 11 residues. Of all the DNA, just the CDR3 is kept, 33 bases in frame from base 1. The listed sequencing device is Illumina HiSeq 2500. TCR beta libraries were prepared by quantitative 5'-RACE with molecular barcodes. The original methods were these. A new computational method, built on a probabilistic model of VDJ rearrangement, was used to identify disease-linked TCR variants. TCRdb trimmed the raw reads at Q25, called clones with MiXCR and kept productive beta chains. All rows with the same CDR3 protein become a single entry with the most common DNA and genes. What appears here as the V and J calls and clone size reflects TCRdb's work, not the paper's. This sample gives around 540,000 distinct CDR3 sequences in total; roughly 13% of them show up just once. Approximately 6.3% of the sample lies in the top ten.

With respect to this clonotype: What this receptor recognizes is not known. No base qualities exist here, and no much larger clone lies one base off it.

This chain is built from TRBV20-1 and TRBJ2-5; the D gene is unclear. The sequencing sample was made of blood, either unsorted or a sorted T cell fraction (not recorded which). This receptor was identified in a male donor with ankylosing spondylitis. The base sequence is TGCAGTGCTAGCAACCAAGAGACCCAGTACTTC. This is translated as CSASNQETQYF.